Each of the 32 T cell receptor beta chains below was sequenced from the same sample in a study of blood T cell repertoires in COVID-19. Method: immunoSEQ multiplex PCR; TCRdb's copy keeps in-frame clones and lacks some. Of about 310,000 clones in the sample, around 86% were seen once. What was sequenced was peripheral blood. These TCRs come from a man between 45 and 60 years old with active or convalescent COVID-19.

The chain links TRBV9 to TRBJ2-2; 10 bases fit TRBD1. Germline V gene lookup returns CDR1 SGDLS and CDR2 YYNGEE. V shed 4 bases and J 5 bases; nucleotides not matched to a gene: 8. The CDR3 is made up of 16 amino acids. The CDR3 spells CASSLGQGPGTGELFF. The DNA for the CDR3 is TGTGCCAGCAGCTTGGGACAGGGGCCGGGGACCGGGGAGCTGTTTTTT.

CDR3 sequence reads: CASSRSPGRLPPDTQYF. CDR3 DNA: TGCGCCAGCAGCCGAAGCCCAGGGCGTCTCCCTCCAGATACGCAGTATTTT. V and J are TRBV5-1 and TRBJ2-3; the D gene is possibly TRBD1 (5 bases). V was pared by 4 bases and J by 4 bases, with 22 bases between. Germline V lookup: CDR1 SGHRS, CDR2 YFSETQ. The CDR3 sequence is 17 residues long.

The CDR3 loop is CASSLSGQNTDTQYF. The CDR3 DNA reads TGTGCCAGCAGCTTAAGCGGACAGAATACAGATACGCAGTATTTT. The chain recombines TRBV7-3 with TRBJ2-3; the D gene is possibly TRBD1 (6 bases). Germline V CDR1 and CDR2: SGHTA, FQGTGA. This CDR3 contains 15 residues. V was pared by 1 base and J by 3 bases, with 11 bases between.

V usage is TRBV29-1 and J usage is TRBJ2-1, with TRBD2 matching over 9 bases. Per germline, CDR1 SQVTM and CDR2 ANQGSEA. V lost 6 bases and J lost 4; bases outside the gene matches: 7. The CDR3 loop spans 14 amino acids. CDR3 DNA: TGCAGCGTCTTACCCACTAGCGGGTACAATGAGCAGTTCTTC. Residues: CSVLPTSGYNEQFF.

This clone was detected a few times. The chain uses TRBV14 and TRBJ2-7; D gene unclear. There are 15 residues in the CDR3. Germline-derived CDR1 and CDR2 are SGHDN and FVKESK. V lost 4 bases to trimming and J lost 0 bases, with 13 bases between them. The CDR3 bases are TGTGCCAGCAGCCTCCGCGGCCCCTTCTCCTACGAGCAGTACTTC. This gives the protein CASSLRGPFSYEQYF.

The chain joins TRBV28 to TRBJ1-4; the D is unclear. The length of the CDR3 is 15 residues. V lost 5 bases and J 8 bases, leaving 18 bases between the germline ends. In germline, CDR1 is MDHEN, CDR2 SYDVKM. The CDR3 spells CASSRTALAVEKLFF. DNA of the CDR3: TGTGCCAGCAGTCGTACTGCCCTGGCGGTAGAAAAACTGTTTTTT.

The rearrangement links TRBV5-1 to TRBJ2-3; 7 nucleotides agree with TRBD2. Trimming at V came to 4 bases and at J to 1 base, leaving 6 bases not matched to a gene. This CDR3 has 15 amino acids. Germline CDR1 SGHRS, CDR2 YFSETQ. In nucleotides, the CDR3 is TGCGCCAGCAGCCAGACTAGCTTAGGCACAGATACGCAGTATTTT. Its translation is CASSQTSLGTDTQYF.

As for this clone: Within the sample, other DNA sequences also encode this same CDR3. The chain couples TRBV28 to TRBJ1-5; 8 bases match TRBD1. V shed 2 bases, J shed 4 bases, and the junction held 4 bases outside the gene matches. Per germline, CDR1 MDHEN and CDR2 SYDVKM. The CDR3 contains 15 residues. CDR3 loop: CASSLPGTGNQPQHF. CDR3 DNA sequence: TGTGCCAGCAGTTTACCCGGGACAGGTAATCAGCCCCAGCATTTT.

The chain links TRBV19 to TRBJ2-5; weak D call: TRBD1 (5 bases). The germline CDR1 and CDR2 sequences are LNHDA and SQIVND (reference sequence). The CDR3 contains 15 residues. V lost 3 bases, J lost 1 base, and 12 bases lay in between. This chain's CDR3 is CASSMTAGSQETQYF. The CDR3 DNA reads as TGTGCCAGTAGTATGACGGCAGGGTCCCAAGAGACCCAGTACTTC.

This chain joins TRBV5-1 and TRBJ2-7; 7 nucleotides agree with TRBD1. The germline V gene encodes CDR1 SGHRS and CDR2 YFSETQ. This CDR3 region has 14 residues. The J segment lost 4 bases and the V segment lost 7 bases, leaving 11 bases of the junction unmatched. CDR3 DNA: TGCGCCAGCTCAAGGGACAGCGAAACTTACGAGCAGTACTTC. Its protein is CASSRDSETYEQYF.

The chain uses TRBV7-9 and TRBJ2-5, with a tentative D call TRBD2 (5 bases). CDR3 length: 15 residues. V was clipped by 4 bases and J by 0 bases, with 12 bases between them. The V gene's germline CDR1 is SEHNR and CDR2 FQNEAQ (reference sequence). The CDR3 DNA is TGTGCCAGCAGCTCTCTTATCGGGGACCAAGAGACCCAGTACTTC. Its translation is CASSSLIGDQETQYF.

The J gene is TRBJ1-2, the V gene TRBV27; 11 bases agree with TRBD1. The CDR3 has 16 residues. Germline values: CDR1 MNHEY, CDR2 SMNVEV (reference sequence). V was pared by 4 bases and J by 3 bases, with 7 bases of the junction left unmatched. CDR3 DNA sequence: TGTGCCAGCAGTTATAGGACAGGGGGCACCTACTATGGCTACACCTTC. Amino acid sequence: CASSYRTGGTYYGYTF.

The gene calls are TRBV2 and TRBJ1-1; D not resolved. Germline CDR1 SNHLY, CDR2 FYNNEI. This CDR3 comprises 13 residues. V was shortened by 8 bases and J by 7 bases, with 17 bases between the two germline ends. The CDR3 DNA reads as TGTGCCAGCCGGGTGAGATCCACCGGTGAAGCTTTCTTT. Protein: CASRVRSTGEAFF.

This clone was counted between two and nine times. The chain uses TRBV5-4 and TRBJ2-2, with 12 nucleotides matching TRBD2. The CDR3 is 17 amino acids. J lost 5 bases, V lost 4 bases, and 9 bases had no gene match. CDR1 and CDR2 from the germline V gene are SGHNT and YYREEE (reference sequence). The CDR3 DNA is TGTGCCAGCAGCCCTGGCGTGACTAGCGGGGGAACCGGGGAGCTGTTTTTT. As protein: CASSPGVTSGGTGELFF.

J is TRBJ2-3 and V is TRBV14; D is unresolved. CDR3 size: 14 residues. Between the trimmed V and J ends, which lost 0 bases and 4 bases, there was a span of 8 bases. Germline CDR1 SGHDN, CDR2 FVKESK. The CDR3 sequence is CASSQDLGSDTQYF. The CDR3 bases are TGTGCCAGCAGCCAAGATCTAGGTTCAGATACGCAGTATTTT.

CDR3 nucleotide sequence: TGTGCCAGCAGCCCTGGTGGTCTCACCACCGGGAATGAGCAGTTCTTC. Translation gives CASSPGGLTTGNEQFF. The chain links TRBV28 to TRBJ2-1; D not resolved. The CDR3 spans 16 residues. V was trimmed by 6 bases and J by 7 bases, leaving 22 bases between them. Germline assignment: CDR1 MDHEN and CDR2 SYDVKM.

V is TRBV5-6 and J is TRBJ2-3; 9 nucleotides align to TRBD2. The V gene end was trimmed by 2 bases and the J gene end by 4 bases; junction bases not matched to a gene: 14. The CDR3 extends over 18 amino acids. Per germline, CDR1 SGHDT and CDR2 YYEEEE. This chain's CDR3 is CASSLLSSSGKDSDTQYF. The CDR3 DNA is TGTGCCAGCAGCTTACTCTCGTCTAGCGGGAAAGATTCAGATACGCAGTATTTT.

This clone was seen only a few times. The chain has TRBV7-2 and TRBJ2-2, with 10 bases that match TRBD1. The ends lost 2 bases at V and 6 bases at J; junction bases unmatched: 12. The germline CDR1 and CDR2 sequences are SGHTA and FQGNSA. The CDR3 totals 18 residues. CDR3 bases: TGTGCCAGCAGCTTATACCCCCGGGACAGGGGAGGGGCCGGGGAGCTGTTTTTT. Its translation is CASSLYPRDRGGAGELFF.

About this clone: This sample also contains other DNA sequences that code for the same CDR3. This chain joins TRBV19 and TRBJ1-2, with TRBD1 identical over 7 bases. The CDR3 length is 13 residues. The V segment lost 3 bases and the J segment 2 bases; nucleotides outside the gene matches: 0. Germline CDR1 reads LNHDA; CDR2 reads SQIVND (reference sequence). The CDR3 here is CASSMGQNYGYTF. CDR3 coding DNA: TGTGCCAGTAGTATGGGACAGAACTATGGCTACACCTTC. The entire variable domain, with the rest obtained from reference TRBV19 and TRBJ1-2, is as follows: DGGITQSPKYLFRKEGQNVTLSCEQNLNHDAMYWYRQDPGQGLRLIYYSQIVNDFQKGDIAEGYSVSREKKESFPLTVTSAQKNPTAFYLCASSMGQNYGYTFGSGTRLTVV.

This chain links TRBV5-6 with TRBJ2-7; TRBD2 agrees at 8 bases. The V gene's germline CDR1 is SGHDT and CDR2 YYEEEE. Germline trimming cut 4 bases from V and 3 bases from J; bases unmatched to any gene: 3. CDR3 size: 13 residues. The CDR3 bases are TGTGCCAGCAGCCCACGGGAGGGCTACGAGCAGTACTTC. Encoded protein: CASSPREGYEQYF.

V gene TRBV27 combines with J gene TRBJ2-5; D is ambiguous. CDR3 length: 13 amino acids. In germline, CDR1 is MNHEY, CDR2 SMNVEV (reference sequence). Trimming pared 1 base from V and 0 bases from J, leaving 3 bases between. CDR3 sequence: CASSLYNQETQYF. The CDR3 DNA follows: TGTGCCAGCAGTTTATACAACCAAGAGACCCAGTACTTC.

This chain uses TRBV15 with TRBJ1-1, with a tentative D call TRBD1 (5 bases). V was shortened by 0 bases and J by 6 bases, with 11 bases between the two germline ends. The CDR3 is 14 residues long. Germline V gene data show CDR1 as LNHNV and CDR2 as YYDKDF (reference sequence). CDR3 in DNA: TGTGCCACCAGCAGAGATAGGGGCAGGGCTGAAGCTTTCTTT. It encodes CATSRDRGRAEAFF. The full variable domain, with the rest looked up from reference TRBV15 and TRBJ1-1, is DAMVIQNPRYQVTQFGKPVTLSCSQTLNHNVMYWYQQKSSQAPKLLFHYYDKDFNNEADTPDNFQSRRPNTSFCFLDIRSPGLGDTAMYLCATSRDRGRAEAFFGQGTRLTVV.

This rearrangement joins TRBV4-2 to TRBJ2-5; TRBD2 aligns across 14 bases. V gave up 3 bases and J gave up 1 base; unmatched junction bases: 1. The CDR3 sequence is 16 residues long. CDR1 is LGHNA, CDR2 YNFKEQ, per germline. The DNA for the CDR3 is TGTGCCAGCAGCCACGGGACTAGCGGGGGCCAAGAGACCCAGTACTTC. Translated, it gives CASSHGTSGGQETQYF.

V and J are TRBV3-1 (or the pseudogene TRBV3-2) and TRBJ2-2; D uncertain. The CDR3 is 14 residues long. The V gene lost 0 bases and the J gene lost 7 bases, with 9 bases spanning the gap. Germline CDR1 reads LGHDT; CDR2 reads YNNKEL (reference sequence). The CDR3 sequence is CASSQDYLGGELFF. DNA of the CDR3: TGTGCCAGCAGCCAAGACTACCTCGGCGGGGAGCTGTTTTTT.

This clone was picked up one time. The chain recombines TRBV12-3 or TRBV12-4 with TRBJ2-7; D not certain. The CDR3 has 11 amino acids. Trimming took 5 bases from V and 7 from J, leaving 9 bases between them. The chain's CDR3 is CASSHSGEQYF. The CDR3 DNA reads as TGTGCCAGCAGTCACAGTGGGGAGCAGTACTTC.

The genes are TRBV27 and TRBJ2-7, with 8 bases lining up with TRBD1. CDR1 is MNHEY, CDR2 SMNVEV, per germline (reference sequence). V lost 3 bases to trimming and J lost 2 bases; unmatched junction nucleotides: 9. The CDR3 covers 16 residues. CDR3 sequence (DNA): TGTGCCAGCAGTTTCCTGGGGACAGGACAACCCTACGAGCAGTACTTC. Its translation: CASSFLGTGQPYEQYF.

The V call is TRBV7-9, the J call TRBJ2-1; TRBD2 matches at 7 bases. Germline V gives CDR1 SEHNR, CDR2 FQNEAQ (reference sequence). This CDR3 is built from 16 residues. The V and J ends lost 5 bases and 1 base, in that order; junction bases with no gene match: 8. CDR3 loop: CASSDPSGSSYNEQFF. DNA of the CDR3: TGTGCCAGCAGCGACCCTAGCGGATCTTCCTACAATGAGCAGTTCTTC.

V gene TRBV6-1 combines with J gene TRBJ1-5; D gene ambiguous. The CDR3 is 15 amino acids. V dropped 1 base and J dropped 2 bases, with 9 bases sitting between them. The V gene's germline CDR1 is MNHNS and CDR2 SASEGT. DNA of the CDR3: TGTGCCAGCAGTGAAGTCTCAAGAGGCAATCAGCCCCAGCATTTT. It specifies CASSEVSRGNQPQHF.

This clone was found once. The chain carries TRBV18 and TRBJ2-7, with 8 nucleotides matching TRBD1. V lost 0 bases to trimming and J lost 2 bases; unmatched junction nucleotides: 3. Germline values: CDR1 KGHSH, CDR2 LQKENI. The CDR3 spans 15 residues. CDR3 amino acids: CASSPPSGGTYEQYF. CDR3 DNA sequence: TGTGCCAGCTCACCACCCTCAGGGGGCACCTACGAGCAGTACTTC.

This clone was recorded only once. V is TRBV30 and J is TRBJ1-6; D unclear. The CDR3 has 17 amino acids. Germline assignment: CDR1 GTSNPN and CDR2 SVGIG (reference sequence). The V and J ends lost 2 bases and 5 bases respectively, with 19 bases between them. Here the CDR3 DNA reads TGTGCCTGGAGTAGAGACCTAGGCAGATTCAATAATTCACCCCTCCACTTT. This translates into CAWSRDLGRFNNSPLHF.

This chain connects TRBV11-2 to TRBJ2-7; the match to TRBD1 covers 7 bases. CDR1 and CDR2 (germline): SGHAT, FQNNGV. The junction had 9 bases not matched to a gene; V was cut back by 4 bases and J by 3 bases. The CDR3 consists of 15 residues. CDR3 coding DNA: TGTGCCAGCAGCTCTGCTGGGACAGCCGGCTACGAGCAGTACTTC. Protein: CASSSAGTAGYEQYF. Complete variable domain (other parts from reference TRBV11-2 and TRBJ2-7): EAGVAQSPRYKIIEKRQSVAFWCNPISGHATLYWYQQILGQGPKLLIQFQNNGVVDDSQLPKDRFSAERLKGVDSTLKIQPAKLEDSAVYLCASSSAGTAGYEQYFGPGTRLTVT.

The J gene is TRBJ2-7, the V gene TRBV18; 8 bases are shared with TRBD2. The CDR3 extends over 16 amino acids. The junction had 11 bases not matched to a gene; V was cut back by 0 bases and J by 7 bases. CDR1 and CDR2 (germline): KGHSH, LQKENI. CDR3 nucleotides: TGTGCCAGCTCACCACCGGGCGGGGGGCCTATTCGGGAGCAGTACTTC. Residues: CASSPPGGGPIREQYF.